Below are 17 T cell receptor beta chains sequenced from a single sample in a study of T cells in Graves' hyperthyroidism and ophthalmopathy. Template material for amplifying TCR beta CDR3 regions consisted of RNA transcripts. HTBI primers drove first-round RT-PCR of the TCR CDR3. TCRdb used MiXCR to reprocess the multiplex PCR reads, holding one entry per CDR3 protein. Of over 650,000 distinct CDR3 sequences listed, about 16% were seen once; the top ten hold around 7.7%. Sequencing was performed on blood. Receptors originate from a man younger than 35 with Graves' hyperthyroidism.

Many counts were recorded for this clonotype. V and J are TRBV7-9 and TRBJ2-5, with D unclear. The CDR3 contains 12 residues. Germline V gene lookup returns CDR1 SEHNR and CDR2 FQNEAQ (reference sequence). V was trimmed by 2 bases and J by 3 bases, leaving 4 bases between them. The CDR3 reads CASSLPKETQYF. In DNA, the CDR3 is TGTGCCAGCAGCTTACCGAAAGAGACCCAGTACTTC.

This clonotype was seen only a few times. V gene TRBV4-2 combines with J gene TRBJ1-5, with TRBD1 matching 10 bases. Germline V gives CDR1 LGHNA, CDR2 YNFKEQ. With 1 base clipped from V and 6 bases from J, the junction kept 6 bases outside the gene matches. CDR3 length equals 16 residues. The CDR3 sequence is CASSQVGTGAIQPQHF. CDR3 nucleotides: TGTGCCAGCAGCCAAGTTGGGACAGGGGCGATTCAGCCCCAGCATTTT.

In regard to this clonotype: The junction shows a germline mismatch at one end, possibly a read error. The chain combines TRBV11-3 with TRBJ2-3; TRBD2 agrees at 13 bases. This CDR3 is built from 16 residues. Germline lookup yields CDR1 SGHNT and CDR2 YENEEA. Written as DNA, the CDR3 is TGTGCCAGCAGCTACCCGGGACTAGCGGGACCAGATACGCGGTATTTT. It codes for CASSYPGLAGPDTRYF.

This chain links TRBV6-9 with TRBJ1-1; 7 bases are shared with TRBD1. The CDR3 is made up of 12 amino acids. V shed 4 bases, J shed 9 bases, and the junction held 5 bases outside the gene matches. Germline-derived CDR1 and CDR2 are MNHGY and SVAAGI. The CDR3 coding sequence is TGTGCCAGCAGTTCCTCAGGGGGGCAAGCTTTCTTT. Amino acid sequence: CASSSSGGQAFF.

This clonotype occurred a few times. The chain employs TRBV28 and TRBJ2-1; the D gene is possibly TRBD2 (6 bases). CDR1 MDHEN and CDR2 SYDVKM come from the germline V gene. Trimming took 3 bases from V and 8 from J, leaving 11 bases between them. CDR3 size: 13 residues. The CDR3 loop reads CASSFSGGHEQFF. The CDR3, as DNA: TGTGCCAGCAGTTTCTCCGGGGGTCATGAGCAGTTCTTC.

The chain carries TRBV5-5 and TRBJ2-1, with a weak D call TRBD1 (6 bases). The V gene's germline CDR1 is SGHKS and CDR2 YYEKEE (reference sequence). The V end was cut by 0 bases, the J end by 3 bases, with 10 bases between. The CDR3 sequence is 15 residues long. The CDR3 reads CASSLVQGGYNEQFF. The CDR3 nucleotides read TGTGCCAGCAGCTTGGTACAGGGCGGCTACAATGAGCAGTTCTTC.

The sample holds many counts of this clonotype. V usage is TRBV7-2 and J usage is TRBJ2-3, with D perhaps matching TRBD1 (6 bases). Germline CDR1 is SGHTA and CDR2 is FQGNSA. The CDR3 runs to 14 residues. The V end was cut by 1 base, the J end by 6 bases, with 11 bases between. The CDR3 nucleotides read TGTGCCAGCAGCTTAGTCCAGGGGCGGGATACGCAGTATTTT. It specifies CASSLVQGRDTQYF.

This clonotype has only a few counts. J is TRBJ2-7 and V is TRBV6-2 or TRBV6-3, with a possible D match to TRBD1 (6 bases). Germline CDR1 reads MNHEY; CDR2 reads SVGEGT. The CDR3 has 13 residues. Trimming cost V 6 bases and J 4 bases, with 13 bases left between them. DNA for the CDR3: TGTGCCAGCAGCCGGGACAATGCGTACGAGCAGTACTTC. Translating it yields CASSRDNAYEQYF.

This clonotype has just a few counts. A much larger clone is a single base away; this may be a read error. This CDR3 reads CASGYAGELFF. Here the CDR3 DNA reads TGTGCCAGCGGATACGCCGGGGAGCTGTTTTTT. The V call is TRBV12-3 or TRBV12-4, the J call TRBJ2-2; no definite D call. Trimming stripped 8 bases from V and 6 bases from J, with 7 bases between. This CDR3 has 11 residues.

This clonotype was seen repeatedly, ten times or more. The rearrangement joins TRBV12-3 or TRBV12-4 to TRBJ2-5, with 10 bases aligning to TRBD2. The V and J ends lost 4 bases and 1 base, in that order; junction bases with no gene match: 3. The CDR3 sequence is 15 residues long. Here the CDR3 reads CASSWSGRVQETQYF. As DNA, the CDR3 is TGTGCCAGCAGTTGGAGCGGGAGGGTCCAAGAGACCCAGTACTTC.

This clonotype was counted many times. This chain joins TRBV28 and TRBJ1-2; D call uncertain. The CDR3 sequence is 16 residues long. The germline V gene encodes CDR1 MDHEN and CDR2 SYDVKM. Between the trimmed V and J ends, which lost 7 bases and 4 bases, there was a span of 22 bases. The CDR3, as DNA: TGTGCCAGCAATTCCCAGACTTCGAGACCTTTCTATGGCTACACCTTC. This codes for CASNSQTSRPFYGYTF.

The V gene is TRBV3-1, the J gene TRBJ1-1; D is ambiguous. Deletions cut 2 bases from V and 5 bases from J, with 9 bases between. The CDR3 spans 13 residues. Germline V gene sequence: CDR1 LGHDT, CDR2 YNNKEL (reference sequence). The CDR3 here is CASSQIPRTEAFF. The CDR3 DNA follows: TGTGCCAGCAGCCAAATTCCCAGAACTGAAGCTTTCTTT. Based on the CDR3 plus reference TRBV3-1 and TRBJ1-1, the full variable domain is DTAVSQTPKYLVTQMGNDKSIKCEQNLGHDTMYWYKQDSKKFLKIMFSYNNKELIINETVPNRFSPKSPDKAHLNLHINSLELGDSAVYFCASSQIPRTEAFFGQGTRLTVV.

The V call is TRBV7-9, the J call TRBJ2-3, with D unclear. V dropped 4 bases and J dropped 6 bases, with 17 bases sitting between them. The germline CDR1 and CDR2 sequences are SEHNR and FQNEAQ (reference sequence). This CDR3 spans 15 amino acids. CDR3 protein: CASSSWVLGTDTQYF. DNA for the CDR3: TGTGCCAGCAGCTCTTGGGTGCTGGGTACGGATACGCAGTATTTT.

At least ten counts were recorded for this clonotype. The chain couples TRBV2 to TRBJ2-7, with 10 bases identical to TRBD2. There are 18 residues in the CDR3. V was pared by 8 bases and J by 3 bases, with 19 bases of the junction left unmatched. Per germline, CDR1 SNHLY and CDR2 FYNNEI. Written as DNA, the CDR3 is TGTGCCAGCGCCGAGTGGGGTTCCGGGTGGACTAGCGGCTACGAGCAGTACTTC. It codes for CASAEWGSGWTSGYEQYF.

In its sample, this clonotype was seen many times. This chain joins TRBV18 and TRBJ1-1; D not certain. The V end lost 3 bases, the J end lost 0 bases, and 8 bases lay between the germline ends. Per germline, CDR1 KGHSH and CDR2 LQKENI. This CDR3 comprises 14 residues. CDR3 loop: CASSPFAVNTEAFF. Written as DNA, the CDR3 is TGTGCCAGCTCACCGTTTGCTGTGAACACTGAAGCTTTCTTT.

This clonotype occurred a few times. J is TRBJ2-7 and V is TRBV6-5; D is undetermined. V lost 0 bases to trimming and J lost 4 bases, with 10 bases between them. The germline gives CDR1 MNHEY, CDR2 SVGAGI. The CDR3 is 14 residues long. In DNA form, the CDR3 reads TGTGCCAGCAGTTACTCGAAGTCGCAGTACGAGCAGTACTTC. Protein sequence: CASSYSKSQYEQYF.

This clonotype has at least ten counts. This rearrangement joins TRBV6-1 to TRBJ1-6; TRBD1 agrees at 8 bases. Trimming took 6 bases from V and 7 from J; bases not matched to a gene: 5. Per the germline V gene, CDR1 is MNHNS and CDR2 is SASEGT. This CDR3 has 14 residues. For the CDR3, the DNA is TGTGCCAGCAGACGGGACAGGCTGAATTCACCCCTCCACTTT. Translating it yields CASRRDRLNSPLHF.